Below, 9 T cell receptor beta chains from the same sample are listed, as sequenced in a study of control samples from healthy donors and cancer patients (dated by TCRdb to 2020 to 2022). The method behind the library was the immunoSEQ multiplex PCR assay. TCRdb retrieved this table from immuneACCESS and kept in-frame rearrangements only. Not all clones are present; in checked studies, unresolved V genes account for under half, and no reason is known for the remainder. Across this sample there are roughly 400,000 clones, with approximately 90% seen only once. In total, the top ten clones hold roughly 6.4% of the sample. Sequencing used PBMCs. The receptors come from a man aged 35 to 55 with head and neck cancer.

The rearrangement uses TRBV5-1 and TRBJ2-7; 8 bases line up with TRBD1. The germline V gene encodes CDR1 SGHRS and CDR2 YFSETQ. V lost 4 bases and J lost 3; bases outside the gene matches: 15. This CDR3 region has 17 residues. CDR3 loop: CASSQDQGAILFYEQYF. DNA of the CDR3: TGCGCCAGCAGCCAAGACCAGGGGGCGATCCTTTTCTACGAGCAGTACTTC.

CDR3 in amino acids: CASSLGPGPGGEETQYF. The CDR3 nucleotides are TGTGCCAGCTCACTTGGTCCGGGCCCCGGGGGCGAAGAGACCCAGTACTTC. This chain links TRBV18 with TRBJ2-5; the D gene could be TRBD1 or TRBD2 (6 bases each). This CDR3 has 17 amino acids. The V gene lost 4 bases and the J gene lost 3 bases, with 21 bases spanning the gap. Germline CDR1 and CDR2: KGHSH and LQKENI.

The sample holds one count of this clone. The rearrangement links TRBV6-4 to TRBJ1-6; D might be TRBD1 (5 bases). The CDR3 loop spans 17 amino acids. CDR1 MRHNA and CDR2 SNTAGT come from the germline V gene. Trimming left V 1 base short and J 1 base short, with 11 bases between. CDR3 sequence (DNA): TGTGCCAGCAGTGACTGGAGGGGAAGGTCCTATAATTCACCCCTCCACTTT. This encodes CASSDWRGRSYNSPLHF.

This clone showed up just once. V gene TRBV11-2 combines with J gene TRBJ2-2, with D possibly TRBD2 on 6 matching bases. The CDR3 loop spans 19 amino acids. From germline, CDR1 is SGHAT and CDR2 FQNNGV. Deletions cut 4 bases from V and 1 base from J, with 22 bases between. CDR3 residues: CASSSNLLGRQLNTGELFF. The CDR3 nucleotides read TGTGCCAGCAGCTCAAATCTACTTGGGAGGCAGCTGAACACCGGGGAGCTGTTTTTT.

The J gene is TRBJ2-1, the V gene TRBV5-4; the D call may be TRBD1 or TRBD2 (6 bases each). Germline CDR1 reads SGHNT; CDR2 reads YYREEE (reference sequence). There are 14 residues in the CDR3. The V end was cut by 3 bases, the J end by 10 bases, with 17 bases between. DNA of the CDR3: TGTGCCAGCAGCTCGCCCCGGGGGACACAAGAGCAGTTCTTC. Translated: CASSSPRGTQEQFF.

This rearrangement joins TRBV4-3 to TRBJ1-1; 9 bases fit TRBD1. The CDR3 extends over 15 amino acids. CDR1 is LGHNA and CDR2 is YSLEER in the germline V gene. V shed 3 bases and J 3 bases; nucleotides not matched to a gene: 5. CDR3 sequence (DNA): TGCGCCAGCAGCCAGGGACAGGGCTGGGACACTGAAGCTTTCTTT. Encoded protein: CASSQGQGWDTEAFF.

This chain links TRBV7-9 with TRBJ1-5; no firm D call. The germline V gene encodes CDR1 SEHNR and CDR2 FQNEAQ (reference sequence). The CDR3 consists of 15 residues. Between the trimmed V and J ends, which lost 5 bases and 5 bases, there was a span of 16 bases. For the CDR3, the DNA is TGTGCCAGCAGCCCGTTAGGGAGGCTACATCAGCCCCAGCATTTT. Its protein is CASSPLGRLHQPQHF.

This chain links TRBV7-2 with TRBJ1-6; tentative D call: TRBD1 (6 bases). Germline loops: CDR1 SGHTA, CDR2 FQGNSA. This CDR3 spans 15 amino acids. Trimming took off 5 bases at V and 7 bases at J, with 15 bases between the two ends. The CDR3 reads CASSLGLQGNSPLHF. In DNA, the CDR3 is TGTGCCAGCAGCCTGGGACTCCAGGGGAATTCACCCCTCCACTTT.

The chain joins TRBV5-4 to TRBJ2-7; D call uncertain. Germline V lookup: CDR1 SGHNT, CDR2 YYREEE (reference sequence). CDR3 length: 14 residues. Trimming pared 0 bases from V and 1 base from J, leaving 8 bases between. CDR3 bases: TGTGCCAGCAGCTTGGTAGGAGCATCCTACGAGCAGTACTTC. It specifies CASSLVGASYEQYF. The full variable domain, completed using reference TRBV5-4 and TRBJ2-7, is ETGVTQSPTHLIKTRGQQVTLRCSSQSGHNTVSWYQQALGQGPQFIFQYYREEENGRGNFPPRFSGLQFPNYSSELNVNALELDDSALYLCASSLVGASYEQYFGPGTRLTVT.